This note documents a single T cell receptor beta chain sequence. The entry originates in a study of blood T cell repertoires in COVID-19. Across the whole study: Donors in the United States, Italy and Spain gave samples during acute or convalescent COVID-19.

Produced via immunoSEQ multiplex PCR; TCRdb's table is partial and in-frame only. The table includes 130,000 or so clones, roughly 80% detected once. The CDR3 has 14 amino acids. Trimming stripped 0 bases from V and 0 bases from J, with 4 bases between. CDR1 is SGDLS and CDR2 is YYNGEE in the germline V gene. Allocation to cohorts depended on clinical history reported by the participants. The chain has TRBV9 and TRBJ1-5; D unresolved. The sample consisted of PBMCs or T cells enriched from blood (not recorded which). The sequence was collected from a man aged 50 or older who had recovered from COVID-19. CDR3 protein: CASSVGVSNQPQHF. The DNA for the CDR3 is TGTGCCAGCAGCGTAGGAGTTAGCAATCAGCCCCAGCATTTT. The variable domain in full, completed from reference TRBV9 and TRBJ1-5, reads DSGVTQTPKHLITATGQRVTLRCSPRSGDLSVYWYQQSLDQGLQFLIQYYNGEERAKGNILERFSAQQFPDLHSELNLSSLELGDSALYFCASSVGVSNQPQHFGDGTRLSIL.